A single sample is the source of the 18 T cell receptor beta chains below, sequenced in a study of shared clonotypes between healthy human individuals. The data were produced by immunoSEQ multiplex PCR, yet TCRdb's version contains in-frame clones alone and is incomplete. The sample lists a few million clones; about 90% were seen once. Sequenced input: naive CD4+ T cells from PBMCs. As for subset: CD45RA+ positively selected. These receptors originate from a man younger than 35 in good health. Some clones in this sample may be carry-over from other donors' samples.

The chain joins TRBV14 to TRBJ2-3; tentatively, D is TRBD2 (7 bases). V was clipped by 4 bases and J by 5 bases, with 13 bases between them. The CDR3 consists of 14 residues. The germline V gene has CDR1 SGHDN and CDR2 FVKESK. In DNA form, the CDR3 reads TGTGCCAGCAGCCCTGGCGGGGGCCTAGATACGCAGTATTTT. Amino acid sequence: CASSPGGGLDTQYF.

To note about this clone: The same CDR3 is also encoded by other DNA sequences in this sample. The rearrangement uses TRBV29-1 and TRBJ1-1; no clear D gene. The V gene lost 0 bases and the J gene lost 6 bases, with 2 bases spanning the gap. Germline CDR1 is SQVTM and CDR2 is ANQGSEA. The length of the CDR3 is 10 residues. In DNA, the CDR3 is TGCAGCGTTGAAGACGCTGAAGCTTTCTTT. Amino acid sequence: CSVEDAEAFF.

This chain joins TRBV27 and TRBJ2-1; TRBD1 aligns across 8 bases. This CDR3 contains 15 residues. The germline V gene encodes CDR1 MNHEY and CDR2 SMNVEV (reference sequence). Trimming cost V 2 bases and J 6 bases; bases outside gene matches: 6. The CDR3 loop reads CASSLQGARGNEQFF. The CDR3 DNA reads TGTGCCAGCAGTTTACAGGGGGCTAGGGGCAATGAGCAGTTCTTC.

The chain employs TRBV21-1 and TRBJ1-1. TRBV21-1 is a pseudogene segment. This CDR3 is 13 amino acids long. The CDR3 region is CASRPSENTEAFF. The CDR3 nucleotides read TGTGCCAGCAGACCGAGTGAAAACACTGAAGCTTTCTTT.

This chain joins TRBV30 and TRBJ1-1; D is uncertain. The CDR3 is 13 amino acids. Germline V lookup: CDR1 GTSNPN, CDR2 SVGIG (reference sequence). The V and J ends lost 3 bases and 1 base respectively, with 9 bases between them. The CDR3 sequence is CAWRVTENTEAFF. CDR3 nucleotides: TGTGCCTGGAGGGTGACGGAGAACACTGAAGCTTTCTTT. The whole variable domain, filled in from reference TRBV30 and TRBJ1-1, reads SQTIHQWPATLVQPVGSPLSLECTVEGTSNPNLYWYRQAAGRGLQLLFYSVGIGQISSEVPQNLSASRPQDRQFILSSKKLLLSDSGFYLCAWRVTENTEAFFGQGTRLTVV.

The chain carries TRBV5-8 and TRBJ2-7, with D unresolved. The germline V gene has CDR1 SGHTS and CDR2 YDEGEE. This CDR3 is 13 amino acids long. Trimming cost V 9 bases and J 1 base, with 14 bases left between them. The CDR3 is CATVLSRSYEQYF. CDR3 DNA: TGTGCCACCGTACTAAGCAGGTCCTACGAGCAGTACTTC.

Points on this clone: Other nucleotide sequences from this sample produce the same CDR3. The rearrangement uses TRBV15 and TRBJ1-1, with D perhaps matching TRBD1 (5 bases). The CDR3 contains 15 residues. V lost 0 bases to trimming and J lost 5 bases, with 13 bases between them. CDR1 and CDR2 from the germline V gene are LNHNV and YYDKDF (reference sequence). The CDR3 loop reads CATSRDRTGGTEAFF. In nucleotides, the CDR3 is TGTGCCACCAGCAGAGATCGCACGGGGGGGACTGAAGCTTTCTTT.

This clone was found once. The sample contains more than one DNA sequence encoding this CDR3. The chain joins TRBV18 to TRBJ2-7; no firm D call. The CDR3 contains 12 residues. Looked up from germline, CDR1 is KGHSH and CDR2 is LQKENI. The ends were cut back, 3 bases at V and 2 bases at J, with 5 bases in the middle. CDR3 in DNA: TGTGCCAGCTCACCGGTGGCCTACGAGCAGTACTTC. This encodes CASSPVAYEQYF.

This chain uses TRBV5-1 with TRBJ2-2, with 9 nucleotides matching TRBD2. The length of the CDR3 is 16 residues. V shed 2 bases, J shed 7 bases, and the junction held 9 bases outside the gene matches. Per the germline V gene, CDR1 is SGHRS and CDR2 is YFSETQ. This CDR3 reads CASSFVAGAPSGELFF. Here the CDR3 DNA reads TGCGCCAGCAGCTTCGTAGCGGGAGCCCCTAGCGGGGAGCTGTTTTTT.

CDR3 sequence (DNA): TGTGCCAGCAGCCCGGCTAGCGGGATGGGGGCAGATACGCAGTATTTT. Its translation: CASSPASGMGADTQYF. The V and J genes are TRBV11-2 and TRBJ2-3, with 9 bases fitting TRBD2. In germline, CDR1 is SGHAT, CDR2 FQNNGV. This CDR3 has 16 amino acids. The V segment lost 5 bases and the J segment 4 bases; nucleotides outside the gene matches: 10. Full variable domain (remainder filled in from reference TRBV11-2 and TRBJ2-3): EAGVAQSPRYKIIEKRQSVAFWCNPISGHATLYWYQQILGQGPKLLIQFQNNGVVDDSQLPKDRFSAERLKGVDSTLKIQPAKLEDSAVYLCASSPASGMGADTQYFGPGTRLTVL.

A note on this clone: The sample carries other DNA sequences with the same CDR3. The chain has TRBV18 and TRBJ2-1; the D gene could be TRBD1 or TRBD2 (5 bases each). Trimming removed 2 bases at V and 2 bases at J, with 10 bases between. Germline V gives CDR1 KGHSH, CDR2 LQKENI. The CDR3 contains 15 residues. CDR3 sequence: CASSPGTATYNEQFF. For the CDR3, the DNA is TGTGCCAGCTCACCAGGGACGGCGACCTACAATGAGCAGTTCTTC.

The rearrangement links TRBV9 to TRBJ2-3; 9 bases agree with TRBD2. The V segment lost 4 bases and the J segment 7 bases; nucleotides outside the gene matches: 13. CDR3 length: 16 amino acids. Looked up from germline, CDR1 is SGDLS and CDR2 is YYNGEE. Written as DNA, the CDR3 is TGTGCCAGCAGCCCCCTGGGGGCGGGAGGGCCACATACGCAGTATTTT. Encoded protein: CASSPLGAGGPHTQYF.

J is TRBJ1-1 and V is TRBV15; maybe TRBD1 (6 bases). The germline V gene has CDR1 LNHNV and CDR2 YYDKDF (reference sequence). There are 15 residues in the CDR3. Between the trimmed V and J ends, which lost 0 bases and 11 bases, there was a span of 19 bases. CDR3 bases: TGTGCCACCAGCAGAGATTTCGGGACACCGGCTTCGGCTTTCTTT. Its protein is CATSRDFGTPASAFF.

The gene calls are TRBV4-1 and TRBJ2-5; 7 bases line up with TRBD2. The germline CDR1 and CDR2 sequences are MGHRA and YSYEKL. Trimming at V came to 0 bases and at J to 5 bases, leaving 9 bases not matched to a gene. This CDR3 spans 16 amino acids. CDR3 residues: CASSQDLGGRAETQYF. The CDR3, as DNA: TGCGCCAGCAGCCAAGATCTGGGCGGGAGAGCTGAGACCCAGTACTTC.

The genes are TRBV29-1 and TRBJ2-2, with 13 bases matching TRBD2. The length of the CDR3 is 14 residues. Germline CDR1 SQVTM, CDR2 ANQGSEA. With 4 bases clipped from V and 7 bases from J, the junction kept 3 bases outside the gene matches. CDR3 sequence reads: CSVAGLAGDGELFF. The CDR3 DNA sequence: TGCAGCGTTGCTGGACTAGCGGGAGACGGGGAGCTGTTTTTT.

The CDR3: CASSPNSGSGKETQYF. For the CDR3, the DNA is TGTGCCAGCAGCCCGAATAGCGGGAGTGGGAAGGAGACCCAGTACTTC. V is TRBV7-7 and J is TRBJ2-5; 9 bases match TRBD2. The germline gives CDR1 SSHAT, CDR2 FNYEAQ (reference sequence). The CDR3 contains 16 residues. With V trimmed by 5 bases and J by 5 bases, 12 bases remained unmatched.

The sample holds one count of this clone. The V and J genes are TRBV6-6 and TRBJ2-7, with no clear D. The CDR3 contains 10 residues. Per the germline V gene, CDR1 is MNHNY and CDR2 is SVGAGI (reference sequence). V lost 6 bases and J 3 bases, leaving 3 bases between the germline ends. As DNA, the CDR3 is TGTGCCAGCAGGATCTACGAGCAGTACTTC. This encodes CASRIYEQYF.

This chain joins TRBV10-3 and TRBJ2-5; 7 bases match TRBD2. Trimming took 2 bases from V and 5 from J; bases not matched to a gene: 5. CDR3 length: 14 amino acids. Germline-derived CDR1 and CDR2 are ENHRY and SYGVKD. The CDR3 here is CAISEAGVGETQYF. For the CDR3, the DNA is TGTGCCATCAGTGAGGCGGGAGTTGGCGAGACCCAGTACTTC.